The 20 T cell receptor beta chains in this list originate from one sample, sequenced in a study of cytomegalovirus exposure and HLA in healthy donors. This PCR relied on a set of 60 Vbeta primers and 13 Jbeta primers. Here immunoSEQ multiplex PCR was the method, and the copy in TCRdb shows in-frame clones only, minus some. The table has under 200,000 clones, about four fifths seen once. The sample taken for sequencing was PBMCs. These receptors were taken from a woman aged 50 to 60 in good health and CMV-seropositive.

This clone was picked up one time. This chain joins TRBV5-1 and TRBJ2-5, with 7 nucleotides matching TRBD1. The CDR3 is 16 amino acids. V was clipped by 4 bases and J by 7 bases; unmatched bases: 16. Germline CDR1 and CDR2: SGHRS and YFSETQ. CDR3 protein: CASSPVLTGSGGTQYF. CDR3 DNA sequence: TGCGCCAGCAGCCCCGTCCTGACCGGGTCAGGGGGGACCCAGTACTTC.

V is TRBV7-9 and J is TRBJ2-5, with a weak D call TRBD1 (5 bases). Germline V gives CDR1 SEHNR, CDR2 FQNEAQ (reference sequence). This CDR3 is built from 14 residues. The ends were cut back, 4 bases at V and 10 bases at J, with 19 bases in the middle. The CDR3 protein is CASSSETVTVDQYF. CDR3 coding DNA: TGTGCCAGCAGCTCTGAAACCGTGACAGTCGACCAGTACTTC.

V is TRBV5-5 and J is TRBJ1-1, with TRBD1 matching 9 bases. The CDR3 is made up of 16 amino acids. Germline values: CDR1 SGHKS, CDR2 YYEKEE (reference sequence). V was pared by 2 bases and J by 4 bases, with 9 bases of the junction left unmatched. CDR3 in amino acids: CASSFRDRGLGTEAFF. The CDR3 bases are TGTGCCAGCAGCTTTAGAGACAGGGGGTTGGGCACTGAAGCTTTCTTT.

The chain is built from TRBV20-1 and TRBJ2-7, with D possibly TRBD1 on 5 matching bases. Germline V gene data show CDR1 as DFQATT and CDR2 as SNEGSKA (reference sequence). The CDR3 length is 11 residues. V was pared by 6 bases and J by 9 bases, with 15 bases between. The CDR3 DNA is TGCAGTGCCAAGCAGGGTCCTGGGCAGTACTTC. Protein: CSAKQGPGQYF.

This rearrangement joins TRBV7-9 to TRBJ2-1, with 8 nucleotides matching TRBD1. In germline, CDR1 is SEHNR, CDR2 FQNEAQ (reference sequence). Unmatched junction bases numbered 6, after V lost 3 bases and J lost 2 bases. This CDR3 has 16 residues. The CDR3 coding sequence is TGTGCCAGCAGCTTTCTGGACAGGGTACCCTACAATGAGCAGTTCTTC. It yields the protein CASSFLDRVPYNEQFF.

V gene TRBV2 combines with J gene TRBJ2-7, with 8 bases that match TRBD1. The CDR3 runs to 15 residues. The germline V gene has CDR1 SNHLY and CDR2 FYNNEI. The trim removed 6 bases at V and 1 base at J, leaving 8 bases unmatched. DNA for the CDR3: TGTGCCAGCAGAACAGGACAGGGAGCGTCCTACGAGCAGTACTTC. Its protein is CASRTGQGASYEQYF.

The chain is built from TRBV28 and TRBJ2-2, with D perhaps TRBD1 (6 bases). V dropped 6 bases and J dropped 2 bases, with 7 bases sitting between them. The CDR3 length is 13 residues. Germline lookup yields CDR1 MDHEN and CDR2 SYDVKM. CDR3 coding DNA: TGTGCCAGCAGGGACAGTAACACCGGGGAGCTGTTTTTT. Translated: CASRDSNTGELFF.

The chain links TRBV4-2 to TRBJ1-2, with 7 bases aligning to TRBD1. Germline assignment: CDR1 LGHNA and CDR2 YNFKEQ. CDR3 length: 13 amino acids. With V trimmed by 5 bases and J by 4 bases, 4 bases remained unmatched. For the CDR3, the DNA is TGTGCCAGCAGCGGACGGGACAGCTATGGCTACACCTTC. This codes for CASSGRDSYGYTF.

The rearrangement links TRBV11-2 to TRBJ1-2; D unclear. This CDR3 has 14 amino acids. CDR1 is SGHAT and CDR2 is FQNNGV in the germline V gene. Trimming took 5 bases from V and 5 from J, leaving 15 bases between them. CDR3 in amino acids: CASSKGRDKYGYTF. Written as DNA, the CDR3 is TGTGCCAGCAGCAAAGGTCGGGATAAATATGGCTACACCTTC.

On this clone itself: A read error may account for a junction end that differs from germline. V is TRBV7-6 and J is TRBJ2-6; the D gene is possibly TRBD2 (6 bases). The CDR3 loop spans 12 amino acids. Germline V gives CDR1 SGHVS, CDR2 FNYEAQ. This CDR3 is CAGDSGASVLTF. The CDR3, as DNA: TGTGCCGGGGACTCTGGGGCCAGCGTCCTGACTTTC.

In the case of this clone: One junction end disagrees with the germline gene, perhaps due to a read error. The chain couples TRBV7-9 to TRBJ1-2; TRBD1 matches 11 bases. From germline, CDR1 is SEHNR and CDR2 FQNEAQ (reference sequence). This CDR3 comprises 18 residues. DNA for the CDR3: TGTTCCAGCAGCTTAAACTTCCCTGGACAGGGGGCGCGCTATGGCTACACCTTC. Amino acid sequence: CSSSLNFPGQGARYGYTF. The full variable domain, rest sourced from reference TRBV7-9 and TRBJ1-2, is DTGVSQNPRHKITKRGQNVTFRCDPISEHNRLYWYRQTLGQGPEFLTYFQNEAQLEKSRLLSDRFSAERPKGSFSTLEIQRTEQGDSAMYLCSSSLNFPGQGARYGYTFGSGTRLTVV.

The V and J genes are TRBV19 and TRBJ1-3; D not certain. The germline V gene encodes CDR1 LNHDA and CDR2 SQIVND (reference sequence). There are 15 residues in the CDR3. The V end lost 6 bases, the J end lost 2 bases, and 14 bases lay between the germline ends. CDR3: CASRNLQQPGNTIYF. CDR3 nucleotide sequence: TGTGCCAGTAGGAATTTACAGCAACCTGGAAACACCATATATTTT.

This rearrangement joins TRBV19 to TRBJ1-1; D is uncertain. Germline V lookup: CDR1 LNHDA, CDR2 SQIVND (reference sequence). Trimming left V 1 base short and J 0 bases short, with 6 bases between. This CDR3 has 14 residues. The CDR3 DNA is TGTGCCAGTAGTATAGTTAGAATGAACACTGAAGCTTTCTTT. This codes for CASSIVRMNTEAFF. Using reference TRBV19 and TRBJ1-1 for the parts outside the CDR3, the full variable domain is DGGITQSPKYLFRKEGQNVTLSCEQNLNHDAMYWYRQDPGQGLRLIYYSQIVNDFQKGDIAEGYSVSREKKESFPLTVTSAQKNPTAFYLCASSIVRMNTEAFFGQGTRLTVV.

This chain connects TRBV21-1 to TRBJ1-2; TRBD1 is the table's D call, not checked against the DNA. TRBV21-1 has pseudogene status. This CDR3 comprises 13 residues. The CDR3 DNA is TGTGCCAGCAGCCCCGACAGTAGCTATGGCTACACCTTC. This encodes CASSPDSSYGYTF.

This rearrangement joins TRBV4-3 to TRBJ2-5; D perhaps matches TRBD2 (6 bases). The ends were cut back, 1 base at V and 1 base at J, with 13 bases in the middle. The CDR3 is 16 residues long. Germline CDR1 reads LGHNA; CDR2 reads YSLEER. CDR3 protein: CASSQGPGATQETQYF. DNA of the CDR3: TGCGCCAGCAGCCAAGGTCCGGGAGCGACCCAAGAGACCCAGTACTTC.

The CDR3 region is CASSLGDRGRETQYF. The CDR3 DNA sequence: TGTGCCAGCAGCTTGGGCGACAGGGGGAGGGAGACCCAGTACTTC. The chain couples TRBV5-8 to TRBJ2-5; TRBD1 matches at 9 bases. Germline V gene sequence: CDR1 SGHTS, CDR2 YDEGEE. This CDR3 is built from 15 residues. With 0 bases clipped from V and 5 bases from J, the junction kept 5 bases outside the gene matches.

The table lists this clone with a few counts. This chain connects TRBV27 to TRBJ2-7; 7 bases line up with TRBD1. V gave up 0 bases and J gave up 6 bases; unmatched junction bases: 2. The CDR3 spans 13 residues. CDR1 is MNHEY and CDR2 is SMNVEV in the germline V gene (reference sequence). The CDR3 bases are TGTGCCAGCAGTTTATCGTACAGGGGCGAGCAGTACTTC. This encodes CASSLSYRGEQYF.

This clone was counted a few times. DNA for the CDR3: TGTGCCAGCAGCTGGGGAGCGGCGGGGGTTGAATCAGATACGCAGTATTTT. It specifies CASSWGAAGVESDTQYF. The chain combines TRBV7-9 with TRBJ2-3; TRBD2 aligns across 7 bases. This CDR3 is built from 17 residues. The germline CDR1 and CDR2 sequences are SEHNR and FQNEAQ (reference sequence). J lost 4 bases, V lost 4 bases, and 14 bases had no gene match.

This chain links TRBV13 with TRBJ2-3; D unclear. V lost 6 bases to trimming and J lost 0 bases, with 13 bases between them. Germline V gene data show CDR1 as PRHDT and CDR2 as FYEKMQ (reference sequence). CDR3 length equals 15 residues. Written as DNA, the CDR3 is TGTGCCAGCAGACGATACAGTGCTAGCACAGATACGCAGTATTTT. Translating it yields CASRRYSASTDTQYF.

The rearrangement uses TRBV15 and TRBJ2-7, with TRBD2 matching 10 bases. CDR1 is LNHNV, CDR2 YYDKDF, per germline (reference sequence). J lost 6 bases, V lost 1 base, and 9 bases had no gene match. This CDR3 has 16 amino acids. CDR3 sequence (DNA): TGTGCCACCAGCAGAGGACTAGCGGGTGGCTGGGGCGAGCAGTACTTC. It is translated as CATSRGLAGGWGEQYF.